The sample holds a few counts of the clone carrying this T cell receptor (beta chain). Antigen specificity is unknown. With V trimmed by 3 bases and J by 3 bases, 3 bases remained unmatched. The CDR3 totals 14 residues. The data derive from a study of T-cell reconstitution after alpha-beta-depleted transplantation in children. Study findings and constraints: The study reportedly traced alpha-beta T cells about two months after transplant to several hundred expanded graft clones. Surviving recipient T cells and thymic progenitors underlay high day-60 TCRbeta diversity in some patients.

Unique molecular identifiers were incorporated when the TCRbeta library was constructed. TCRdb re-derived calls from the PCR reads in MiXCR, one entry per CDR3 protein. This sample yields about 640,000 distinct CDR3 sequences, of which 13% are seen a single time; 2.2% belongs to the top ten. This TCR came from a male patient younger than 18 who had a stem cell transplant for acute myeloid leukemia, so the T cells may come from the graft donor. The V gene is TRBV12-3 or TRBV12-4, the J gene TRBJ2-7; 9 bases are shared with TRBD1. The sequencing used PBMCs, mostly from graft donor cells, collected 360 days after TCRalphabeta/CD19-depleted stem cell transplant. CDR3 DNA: TGTGCCAGCAGTTTCACAGGGGGCAACTACGAGCAGTACTTC. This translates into CASSFTGGNYEQYF.